Shown below are 30 T cell receptor beta chains from a single sample sequenced in a study of control samples from healthy donors and cancer patients. The method was immunoSEQ multiplex PCR; TCRdb's version includes in-frame clones alone and lacks a portion of them. The data hold 150,000 or so clones, with more than 85% observed a single time. Sequencing used blood. Receptors were obtained from a man younger than 30 in good health.

Details on this clone: In the same sample, other DNA sequences code for this CDR3. The chain recombines TRBV27 with TRBJ1-2; D call uncertain. Germline-derived CDR1 and CDR2 are MNHEY and SMNVEV (reference sequence). There are 13 residues in the CDR3. The ends were cut back, 3 bases at V and 5 bases at J, with 10 bases in the middle. CDR3 protein: CASSFPSGYGYTF. Here the CDR3 DNA reads TGTGCCAGCAGTTTCCCTTCGGGGTATGGCTACACCTTC.

J is TRBJ1-4 and V is TRBV4-1, with 8 bases aligning to TRBD1. This CDR3 is 16 amino acids long. V lost 4 bases and J lost 6; bases outside the gene matches: 10. Germline V gives CDR1 MGHRA, CDR2 YSYEKL. In nucleotides, the CDR3 is TGCGCCAGCAGCCCCCTTCAGGGGGCGAAGGATGAAAAACTGTTTTTT. Amino acids: CASSPLQGAKDEKLFF.

The chain links TRBV6-5 to TRBJ1-4; D remains unclear. Deletions cut 0 bases from V and 8 bases from J, with 13 bases between. The germline CDR1 and CDR2 sequences are MNHEY and SVGAGI. This CDR3 is built from 15 residues. The CDR3 protein is CASSYSAGRQEKLFF. The DNA of the CDR3 is TGTGCCAGCAGTTACTCTGCGGGGAGGCAAGAAAAACTGTTTTTT.

The J gene is TRBJ1-5, the V gene TRBV28; D is perhaps TRBD1 (5 bases). V was cut by 3 bases and J by 9 bases, with 18 bases left in between. This CDR3 region has 15 residues. The germline V gene encodes CDR1 MDHEN and CDR2 SYDVKM. Here the CDR3 DNA reads TGTGCCAGCAGTTTCCGCGGAGTTAGGGGACGGCCCCAGCATTTT. This gives the protein CASSFRGVRGRPQHF. The full variable domain, rest sourced from reference TRBV28 and TRBJ1-5, is DVKVTQSSRYLVKRTGEKVFLECVQDMDHENMFWYRQDPGLGLRLIYFSYDVKMKEKGDIPEGYSVSREKKERFSLILESASTNQTSMYLCASSFRGVRGRPQHFGDGTRLSIL.

The J gene is TRBJ2-7, the V gene TRBV7-9; D is uncertain. Germline V gene sequence: CDR1 SEHNR, CDR2 FQNEAQ (reference sequence). Trimming pared 4 bases from V and 5 bases from J, leaving 9 bases between. The CDR3 runs to 12 residues. The CDR3 sequence is CASSSTRDEQYF. The CDR3 region has the DNA TGTGCCAGCAGCTCGACACGGGACGAGCAGTACTTC.

The chain uses TRBV19 and TRBJ1-3, with D uncertain. V lost 3 bases, J lost 0 bases, and 15 bases lay in between. The CDR3 loop spans 17 amino acids. From germline, CDR1 is LNHDA and CDR2 SQIVND (reference sequence). The chain's CDR3 is CASSIDYLGSSGNTIYF. For the CDR3, the DNA is TGTGCCAGTAGTATCGATTATCTGGGATCCTCTGGAAACACCATATATTTT.

V gene TRBV7-6 combines with J gene TRBJ2-1; TRBD1 aligns across 10 bases. The CDR3 contains 16 residues. Germline CDR1 is SGHVS and CDR2 is FNYEAQ. Trimming cost V 3 bases and J 4 bases; bases outside gene matches: 6. This chain's CDR3 is CASSLDGTGAYNEQFF. The CDR3 DNA follows: TGTGCCAGCAGCTTGGACGGGACAGGGGCGTACAATGAGCAGTTCTTC.

The chain recombines TRBV5-1 with TRBJ1-4; possible D gene TRBD1, 5 bases. Between the trimmed V and J ends, which lost 8 bases and 5 bases, there was a span of 13 bases. The CDR3 has 13 residues. Germline-derived CDR1 and CDR2 are SGHRS and YFSETQ. The CDR3 nucleotides are TGCGCCAGTTGTGACAGACCAAATGAAAAACTGTTTTTT. Residues: CASCDRPNEKLFF.

V gene TRBV5-6 combines with J gene TRBJ2-5, with 10 bases aligning to TRBD1. J was trimmed by 4 bases and V by 0 bases; bases with no gene match: 3. CDR3 length: 15 residues. Germline CDR1 SGHDT, CDR2 YYEEEE. The CDR3 region is CASSLEGQGLETQYF. The CDR3 DNA reads as TGTGCCAGCAGCTTGGAGGGACAGGGGTTAGAGACCCAGTACTTC.

V and J are TRBV27 and TRBJ2-7; 10 nucleotides align to TRBD2. V gave up 4 bases and J gave up 3 bases; unmatched junction bases: 9. CDR3 length equals 16 residues. CDR1 and CDR2 (germline): MNHEY, SMNVEV (reference sequence). CDR3 sequence reads: CASSSRGTSAHYEQYF. CDR3 sequence (DNA): TGTGCCAGCAGTTCGCGGGGGACTAGCGCCCACTACGAGCAGTACTTC.

The J gene is TRBJ2-3, the V gene TRBV3-1 (or the pseudogene TRBV3-2), with 7 nucleotides matching TRBD1. This CDR3 contains 16 residues. V was pared by 0 bases and J by 4 bases, with 7 bases of the junction left unmatched. Germline CDR1 and CDR2: LGHDT and YNNKEL (reference sequence). In DNA, the CDR3 is TGTGCCAGCAGCCAAGAAACAGGGGACCCTCCAGATACGCAGTATTTT. Amino acids: CASSQETGDPPDTQYF.

This sequence joins TRBV21-1 and TRBJ2-7; the DNA was not compared with TRBD2, the D call given in the table. TRBV21-1 is annotated as a pseudogene. CDR3 length equals 15 residues. The CDR3 loop is CASSYHPGLWMQQYF. CDR3 nucleotides: TGTGCCAGCAGCTACCACCCCGGACTATGGATGCAGCAGTACTTC.

A single count supports this clone. Written as DNA, the CDR3 is TGTGCCTTTACGTCAGGGCAAATTAATGAAAAACTGTTTTTT. Its translation is CAFTSGQINEKLFF. V gene TRBV30 combines with J gene TRBJ1-4; D is perhaps TRBD1 (5 bases). Between the trimmed V and J ends, which lost 7 bases and 4 bases, there was a span of 16 bases. Germline V gene data show CDR1 as GTSNPN and CDR2 as SVGIG (reference sequence). The CDR3 is 14 residues long.

In the case of this clone: Other DNA sequences in the sample encode the same CDR3. The genes are TRBV4-3 and TRBJ1-3; 8 nucleotides agree with TRBD1. Germline CDR1 and CDR2: LGHNA and YSLEER. This CDR3 has 17 amino acids. Trimming took 0 bases from V and 1 from J; bases not matched to a gene: 5. The CDR3 DNA is TGCGCCAGCAGCCAAGATCCCAGGGGGCTATCTGGAAACACCATATATTTT. Translation gives CASSQDPRGLSGNTIYF.

The sample holds one count of this clone. The CDR3 DNA is TGTGCTAGTGGCTACCCCGACCAGTTCTTC. Translation gives CASGYPDQFF. The chain uses TRBV12-5 and TRBJ2-1; D not certain. Per germline, CDR1 LGHNT and CDR2 FRNRAP. The V and J ends lost 6 bases and 13 bases respectively, with 10 bases between them. The CDR3 spans 10 residues.

The V and J genes are TRBV19 and TRBJ2-7, with TRBD2 matching over 10 bases. CDR3 length: 15 amino acids. CDR1 and CDR2 (germline): LNHDA, SQIVND (reference sequence). The ends lost 5 bases at V and 5 bases at J; junction bases unmatched: 9. CDR3 nucleotides: TGTGCCAGTAGTCTCGCTAGCGGGAGTTTCAACGAGCAGTACTTC. This gives the protein CASSLASGSFNEQYF.

The chain joins TRBV28 to TRBJ1-5, with no clear D. Germline loops: CDR1 MDHEN, CDR2 SYDVKM. The CDR3 contains 15 residues. V shed 6 bases and J shed 1 base, with 13 bases lying between them. The CDR3: CASRQDKSSNQPQHF. In DNA form, the CDR3 reads TGTGCCAGCAGACAAGACAAATCAAGCAATCAGCCCCAGCATTTT.

CDR3 in DNA: TGTGCCAGCAGTCCTTCCCGGGGCTCACTGAAACTGTTTTTT. It yields the protein CASSPSRGSLKLFF. The V and J genes are TRBV6-5 and TRBJ1-4, with TRBD1 as a possible D gene (5 bases). V gave up 5 bases and J gave up 11 bases, with 18 bases separating them. Per germline, CDR1 MNHEY and CDR2 SVGAGI. This CDR3 spans 14 amino acids.

The rearrangement links TRBV18 to TRBJ1-1; TRBD1 is a possible D gene (5 bases). The CDR3 runs to 15 residues. CDR1 and CDR2 (germline): KGHSH, LQKENI. Trimming cost V 6 bases and J 1 base, with 15 bases left between them. CDR3 amino acids: CASSTGAGKNTEAFF. Here the CDR3 DNA reads TGTGCCAGCTCCACCGGGGCAGGGAAGAACACTGAAGCTTTCTTT. Full variable domain (missing parts from reference TRBV18 and TRBJ1-1): NAGVMQNPRHLVRRRGQEARLRCSPMKGHSHVYWYRQLPEEGLKFMVYLQKENIIDESGMPKERFSAEFPKEGPSILRIQQVVRGDSAAYFCASSTGAGKNTEAFFGQGTRLTVV.

V and J are TRBV29-1 and TRBJ1-2; D might be TRBD1 (5 bases). The germline V gene has CDR1 SQVTM and CDR2 ANQGSEA. This CDR3 is 14 amino acids long. The V and J ends lost 7 bases and 5 bases respectively, with 20 bases between them. The CDR3 is CSATRGDGPYGYTF. In DNA form, the CDR3 reads TGCAGCGCCACCCGTGGGGACGGACCTTATGGCTACACCTTC.

The V call is TRBV28, the J call TRBJ2-1; 7 positions agree with TRBD2. Trimming removed 4 bases from V and 10 bases from J; junction bases left unmatched: 16. CDR3 length equals 16 residues. Germline assignment: CDR1 MDHEN and CDR2 SYDVKM. The CDR3 DNA reads as TGTGCCAGCAGTTCCCCTAACGGGAGGACTGGAGAGGAGCAGTTCTTC. Translation gives CASSSPNGRTGEEQFF.

This chain links TRBV5-1 with TRBJ2-7; 8 bases agree with TRBD2. V trimming: 4 bases; J trimming: 3 bases; junction bases outside the gene matches: 15. Germline V gene data show CDR1 as SGHRS and CDR2 as YFSETQ. This CDR3 region has 17 residues. CDR3 nucleotides: TGCGCCAGCAGCGGGATGGCCAGCGGGGGCCCACGCTACGAGCAGTACTTC. This codes for CASSGMASGGPRYEQYF.

This clone has just one count. This chain uses TRBV2 with TRBJ2-7, with D unclear. The germline V gene has CDR1 SNHLY and CDR2 FYNNEI. The CDR3 sequence is 14 residues long. V lost 6 bases and J lost 2, with 14 bases in between. The CDR3, as DNA: TGTGCCAGCAGACCAACGGTGGTTACCTACGAGCAGTACTTC. This translates into CASRPTVVTYEQYF. The full variable domain, with the rest looked up from reference TRBV2 and TRBJ2-7, is EPEVTQTPSHQVTQMGQEVILRCVPISNHLYFYWYRQILGQKVEFLVSFYNNEISEKSEIFDDQFSVERPDGSNFTLKIRSTKLEDSAMYFCASRPTVVTYEQYFGPGTRLTVT.

DNA of the CDR3: TGTGCCAGCAGCCAGCCTTGGGGGCGGGGGGGAGATACGCAGTATTTT. It encodes CASSQPWGRGGDTQYF. This chain uses TRBV11-2 with TRBJ2-3; 9 bases line up with TRBD2. Germline lookup yields CDR1 SGHAT and CDR2 FQNNGV. CDR3 length equals 16 residues. J was trimmed by 5 bases and V by 5 bases; bases with no gene match: 11.

The V and J genes are TRBV4-1 and TRBJ1-2; maybe TRBD1 (6 bases). The CDR3 extends over 14 amino acids. Trimming cost V 1 base and J 7 bases, with 13 bases left between them. Per the germline V gene, CDR1 is MGHRA and CDR2 is YSYEKL. This chain's CDR3 is CASSQVAGAGGYTF. Here the CDR3 DNA reads TGCGCCAGCAGCCAAGTGGCAGGGGCGGGTGGCTACACCTTC.

This sequence joins TRBV9 and TRBJ1-2; D remains unclear. Germline-derived CDR1 and CDR2 are SGDLS and YYNGEE. The V gene lost 0 bases and the J gene lost 8 bases, with 11 bases spanning the gap. This CDR3 spans 13 amino acids. CDR3 in amino acids: CASSVGGSRGYTF. CDR3 DNA: TGTGCCAGCAGCGTAGGCGGCAGTCGCGGCTACACCTTC.

This chain connects TRBV5-6 to TRBJ2-4; 12 nucleotides line up with TRBD1. The V segment lost 4 bases and the J segment 6 bases; nucleotides outside the gene matches: 5. The CDR3 is made up of 15 amino acids. Germline assignment: CDR1 SGHDT and CDR2 YYEEEE. The CDR3: CASSGDRGLRNIQYF. As DNA, the CDR3 is TGTGCCAGCAGCGGGGACAGGGGGCTTCGAAACATTCAGTACTTC.

The J gene is TRBJ1-1, the V gene TRBV5-4; D gene ambiguous. This CDR3 region has 12 residues. V lost 4 bases, J lost 7 bases, and 11 bases lay in between. Germline loops: CDR1 SGHNT, CDR2 YYREEE (reference sequence). CDR3 bases: TGTGCCAGCAGCGGACGCGATCGTGAAGCTTTCTTT. It yields the protein CASSGRDREAFF.

The chain joins TRBV5-4 to TRBJ2-7; 8 bases match TRBD1. The CDR3 runs to 15 residues. Trimming removed 0 bases from V and 8 bases from J; junction bases left unmatched: 10. Germline V gene data show CDR1 as SGHNT and CDR2 as YYREEE (reference sequence). The CDR3 spells CASSLAATGEEKQYF. The CDR3 DNA is TGTGCCAGCAGCTTGGCCGCGACAGGGGAAGAAAAGCAGTACTTC.

The V call is TRBV4-2, the J call TRBJ1-2, with TRBD1 identical over 9 bases. This CDR3 comprises 15 residues. V gave up 0 bases and J gave up 8 bases; unmatched junction bases: 7. Germline-derived CDR1 and CDR2 are LGHNA and YNFKEQ. The DNA of the CDR3 is TGTGCCAGCAGCCAAGATCTGGGACAGGGAGACGGCTACACCTTC. This sequence encodes CASSQDLGQGDGYTF.